This T cell receptor beta chain originates from a study of cytomegalovirus exposure and HLA in healthy donors. This PCR relied on a set of 60 Vbeta primers and 13 Jbeta primers. Some clones are missing from TCRdb's copy, which holds only in-frame ones; the method was immunoSEQ multiplex PCR. The sample records roughly 190,000 clones, roughly four fifths being singletons. CDR3 length: 14 residues. Trimming left V 2 bases short and J 7 bases short, with 15 bases between. Per the germline V gene, CDR1 is MDHEN and CDR2 is SYDVKM. The chain recombines TRBV28 with TRBJ2-7; the D gene is possibly TRBD2 (6 bases). Sequenced input: PBMCs. The source of this sequence is a woman aged 25-40 years in good health and CMV-seropositive. The CDR3 protein is CASSLTLASPEQYF. CDR3 DNA: TGTGCCAGCAGTTTAACACTAGCTAGTCCTGAGCAGTACTTC.